These 8 T cell receptor beta chains were sequenced from one sample in a study of tumor and adjacent non-tumor tissue in lung cancer. The library came from three nested PCR rounds adapted from ARM-PCR protocols. One entry per CDR3 protein, called by TCRdb with MiXCR from the multiplex PCR reads. This table has 90,000 to 130,000 distinct CDR3 sequences, about 87% appearing once. The template was RNA from unsorted bulk tissue. The sample was lung tumor tissue. The origin of the receptors is a man aged 65-85 years with non-small cell lung cancer.

In regard to this clonotype: This may stem from a read error, because a much larger clone lies one nucleotide away. The rearrangement links TRBV5-1 to TRBJ1-5; D is perhaps TRBD1 (5 bases). The germline gives CDR1 SGHRS, CDR2 YFSETQ. The length of the CDR3 is 15 residues. The DNA for the CDR3 is TGCGCCAGGAGCTTGCAGGGTATAAGCAATCAGCCCCAGCATTTT. This gives the protein CARSLQGISNQPQHF.

This clonotype was counted between two and nine times. A much larger clonotype is one base distant, so this may be a read error. The V and J genes are TRBV28 and TRBJ1-2; maybe TRBD1 (5 bases). Germline V gene lookup returns CDR1 MDHEN and CDR2 SYDVKM. Trimming removed 6 bases at V and 6 bases at J, with 20 bases between. This CDR3 is built from 15 residues. The CDR3 reads CASSSAGILSNGYTF. In DNA, the CDR3 is TGTGCCAGCAGCTCCGCAGGGATTCTTAGCAATGGCTACACCTTC.

The rearrangement uses TRBV6-1 and TRBJ2-1; D might be TRBD2 (5 bases). CDR1 MNHNS and CDR2 SASEGT come from the germline V gene. The V and J ends lost 4 bases and 8 bases respectively, with 15 bases between them. The CDR3 loop spans 14 amino acids. The CDR3 sequence: CASSGGVQLDEQFF. The CDR3 DNA sequence: TGTGCCAGCAGTGGGGGAGTGCAATTGGATGAGCAGTTCTTC.

J is TRBJ1-5 and V is TRBV6-2 or TRBV6-3; 8 nucleotides align to TRBD1. The DNA end favors TRBJ2-3, so the J call may be wrong. The CDR3 has 15 amino acids. Germline-derived CDR1 and CDR2 are MNHEY and SVGEGT. The CDR3 DNA is TGTGCCAGCAGTTTGGGCAGGGGGCTGAATCAGCACCAGTATTTT. Its translation is CASSLGRGLNQHQYF.

About this clonotype itself: In this CDR3 the conserved last residue, phenylalanine or tryptophan, is missing, so a read error is likely. The chain uses TRBV12-3 or TRBV12-4 and TRBJ2-5, with D unresolved. The length of the CDR3 is 12 residues. The V end was cut by 5 bases, the J end by 5 bases, with 9 bases between. The CDR3 DNA follows: TGTGCCAGCAGTAGTTTATGGGAGACCCAGTACTCC. Translation: CASSSLWETQYS.

With respect to this clonotype: A read error may be the cause here, since a much bigger clone is one base away. The J gene is TRBJ2-2, the V gene TRBV19; 7 nucleotides match TRBD1. The CDR3 is 15 residues long. In germline, CDR1 is LNHDA, CDR2 SQIVND (reference sequence). As DNA, the CDR3 is TGTGCCAGTAGGCTGGGACAGTCTAACACCGGGGAGCCGTTTTTT. This encodes CASRLGQSNTGEPFF. Variable domain in full (rest from reference TRBV19 and TRBJ2-2): DGGITQSPKYLFRKEGQNVTLSCEQNLNHDAMYWYRQDPGQGLRLIYYSQIVNDFQKGDIAEGYSVSREKKESFPLTVTSAQKNPTAFYLCASRLGQSNTGEPFFGEGSRLTVL.

This clonotype was observed a single time. The conserved final phenylalanine or tryptophan is absent from the CDR3, which likely points to a read error. It is unclear where the CDR3 begins or ends on the DNA, so no DNA is shown, and the CDR3 is as TCRdb lists it. The chain combines TRBV11-3 with TRBJ2-1; the D call TRBD1 from the table was never checked on the DNA. Germline V gene lookup returns CDR1 SGHNT and CDR2 YENEEA. The CDR3 length equals 16 residues, ends included. CDR3 residues: CASSLDPTGGRGEEFL.

This clonotype was observed once. J is TRBJ1-4 and V is TRBV29-1; D ambiguous. The CDR3 has 15 amino acids. From germline, CDR1 is SQVTM and CDR2 ANQGSEA. V lost 4 bases, J lost 5 bases, and 17 bases lay in between. In nucleotides, the CDR3 is TGCAGCGTTGGGCGGGAGGGTGGTTCGAATGAAAAACTGTTTTTT. Protein: CSVGREGGSNEKLFF.